This T cell receptor (beta chain) appears in the sequencing data of a study of cytomegalovirus exposure and HLA in healthy donors. A few counts support this clone. PCR involved 60 Vbeta and 13 Jbeta primers. The data were produced by immunoSEQ multiplex PCR, yet TCRdb's version contains in-frame clones alone and is incomplete. The table has approximately 73,000 clones, roughly 64% seen once. This clonotype was sampled from a man younger than 45 in good health and CMV-seropositive. The sample comprised PBMCs.

The CDR3 spells CASTPFRDRGLNTEAFF. CDR3 bases: TGCGCCAGCACTCCCTTCCGGGACAGGGGCCTGAACACTGAAGCTTTCTTT. The J gene is TRBJ1-1, the V gene TRBV10-1, with 10 bases aligning to TRBD1. V was pared by 7 bases and J by 0 bases, with 11 bases of the junction left unmatched. The germline V gene has CDR1 WNHNN and CDR2 SYGVQD (reference sequence). This CDR3 contains 17 residues.